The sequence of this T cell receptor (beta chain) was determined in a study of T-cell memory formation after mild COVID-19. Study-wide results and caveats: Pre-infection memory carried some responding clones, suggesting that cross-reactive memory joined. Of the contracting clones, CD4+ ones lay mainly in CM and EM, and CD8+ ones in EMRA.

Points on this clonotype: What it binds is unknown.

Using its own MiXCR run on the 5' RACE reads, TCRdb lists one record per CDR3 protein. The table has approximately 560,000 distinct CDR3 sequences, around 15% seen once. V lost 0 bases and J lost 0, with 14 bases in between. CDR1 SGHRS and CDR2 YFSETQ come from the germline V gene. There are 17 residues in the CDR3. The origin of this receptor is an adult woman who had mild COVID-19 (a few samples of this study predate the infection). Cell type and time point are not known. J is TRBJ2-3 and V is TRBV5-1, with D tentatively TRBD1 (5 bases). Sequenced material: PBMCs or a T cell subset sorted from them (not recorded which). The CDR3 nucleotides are TGCGCCAGCAGCTTGGGACGGACATATTCTAGCACAGATACGCAGTATTTT. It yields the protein CASSLGRTYSSTDTQYF. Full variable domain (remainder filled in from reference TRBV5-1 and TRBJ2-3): KAGVTQTPRYLIKTRGQQVTLSCSPISGHRSVSWYQQTPGQGLQFLFEYFSETQRNKGNFPGRFSGRQFSNSRSEMNVSTLELGDSALYLCASSLGRTYSSTDTQYFGPGTRLTVL.